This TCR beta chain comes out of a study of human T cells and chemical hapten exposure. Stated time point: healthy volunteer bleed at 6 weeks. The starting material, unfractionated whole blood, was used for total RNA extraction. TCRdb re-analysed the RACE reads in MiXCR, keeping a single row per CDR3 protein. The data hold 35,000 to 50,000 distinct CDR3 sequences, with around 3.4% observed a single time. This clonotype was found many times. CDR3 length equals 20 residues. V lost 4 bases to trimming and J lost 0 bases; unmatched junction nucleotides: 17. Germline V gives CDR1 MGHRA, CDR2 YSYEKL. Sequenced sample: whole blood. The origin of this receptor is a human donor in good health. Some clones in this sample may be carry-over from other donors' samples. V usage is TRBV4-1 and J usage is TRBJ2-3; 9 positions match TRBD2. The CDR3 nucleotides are TGCGCCAGCAGCCTCAACTTTGGGCCTAGCGGGATCACTAGCACAGATACGCAGTATTTT. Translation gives CASSLNFGPSGITSTDTQYF.